One TCR beta chain is described in this entry. Its antigen is unknown. This sample is part of a study of OX40 agonist ivuxolimab in advanced cancers. Regarding the study as a whole: Clonal expansion from baseline to week 6 occurred in both CD4+ and CD8+ T cells. Expanded peripheral T-cell antigen specificity went undetermined. Among the lowest peripheral clonal expansion occurred in 0.1-3.0 mg/kg partial responders.

CDR1 is MNHEY, CDR2 SMNVEV, per germline (reference sequence). The CDR3 spans 11 residues. V was trimmed by 6 bases and J by 5 bases, leaving 5 bases between them. The assay was immunoSEQ multiplex PCR, and TCRdb's table has in-frame clones only and misses some. The profile shows about 67,000 clones, 70% to 90% of them singletons. The specimen comprised CD4+ or CD8+ T cells sorted from blood, sampled in a trial of the OX40 agonist ivuxolimab. This chain joins TRBV27 and TRBJ2-1, with no clear D. The sequence derives from an adult with an advanced solid tumor such as melanoma, head and neck, liver or kidney cancer. DNA for the CDR3: TGTGCCAGCAGGGATCACAATGAGCAGTTCTTC. Protein: CASRDHNEQFF.